Below, 24 T cell receptor beta chains from the same sample are listed, as sequenced in a study of post-analysis software for immune sequencing data. Regarding the study as a whole: Five TRBV segments, TRBV5-6, TRBV5-1 and TRBV20-1 among them, were found more frequent in patients than controls.

No antigen has been identified for these receptors. cDNA libraries of TCR beta carried unique molecular identifiers. MiXCR was run by TCRdb on the PCR reads, yielding one entry per CDR3 protein. The table lists approximately 730,000 distinct CDR3 sequences, roughly 27% of them singletons. The sample consisted of blood. These receptors all stem from a girl between 10 and 17 years old with multiple sclerosis.

The chain combines TRBV12-3 or TRBV12-4 with TRBJ1-1; 7 bases align to TRBD1. CDR3 length: 16 residues. The junction had 11 bases not matched to a gene; V was cut back by 4 bases and J by 3 bases. In DNA, the CDR3 is TGTGCCAGCAGTTCCCCACCGGACAGGCCTTACACTGAAGCTTTCTTT. Translated: CASSSPPDRPYTEAFF.

Note on this clonotype: A much larger clonotype is one base distant, so this may be a read error. The rearrangement links TRBV29-1 to TRBJ2-1; D gene unclear. CDR1 and CDR2 (germline): SQVTM, ANQGSEA. The CDR3 consists of 12 residues. The ends were cut back, 5 bases at V and 10 bases at J, with 15 bases in the middle. The CDR3 protein is CSVRGLTYEQFF. CDR3 DNA sequence: TGCAGCGTTCGAGGCCTCACCTACGAGCAGTTCTTC.

V usage is TRBV27 and J usage is TRBJ2-5; D remains unclear. Judging by the DNA end, TRBJ2-7 fits better; the J call may be wrong. Germline assignment: CDR1 MNHEY and CDR2 SMNVEV (reference sequence). The CDR3 loop spans 14 amino acids. CDR3 sequence reads: CASSFVSSSYEQYF. The DNA for the CDR3 is TGTGCCAGCAGTTTCGTCTCCAGCAGCTACGAGCAGTACTTC.

The chain is built from TRBV18 and TRBJ2-5; D unclear. The V gene lost 0 bases and the J gene lost 5 bases, with 7 bases spanning the gap. CDR1 and CDR2 from the germline V gene are KGHSH and LQKENI. This CDR3 is built from 13 residues. The CDR3 DNA reads as TGTGCCAGCTCACCACCCTCCCGCGAGACCCAGTACTTC. Translation: CASSPPSRETQYF. Complete variable domain (other parts from reference TRBV18 and TRBJ2-5): NAGVMQNPRHLVRRRGQEARLRCSPMKGHSHVYWYRQLPEEGLKFMVYLQKENIIDESGMPKERFSAEFPKEGPSILRIQQVVRGDSAAYFCASSPPSRETQYFGPGTRLLVL.

The chain recombines TRBV29-1 with TRBJ1-1, with D perhaps TRBD1 (6 bases). The CDR3 covers 13 residues. V lost 8 bases and J lost 1, with 14 bases in between. In germline, CDR1 is SQVTM, CDR2 ANQGSEA. CDR3 region: CSQQQGPNTEAFF. The CDR3 coding sequence is TGCAGCCAACAACAGGGACCGAACACTGAAGCTTTCTTT.

This chain links TRBV2 with TRBJ2-5; 9 bases line up with TRBD1. The DNA end is more similar to TRBJ2-7, so the J call may be wrong. This CDR3 contains 12 residues. CDR1 and CDR2 (germline): SNHLY, FYNNEI. The CDR3 region is CASRVDRGEQYF. The CDR3 nucleotides are TGTGCCAGCAGAGTGGACAGGGGCGAGCAGTACTTC.

A few counts support this clonotype. V is TRBV7-2 and J is TRBJ1-1; 7 positions match TRBD1. The CDR3 has 15 residues. The J segment lost 4 bases and the V segment lost 4 bases, leaving 9 bases of the junction unmatched. The germline gives CDR1 SGHTA, CDR2 FQGNSA. This chain's CDR3 is CASSSIDRAGTEAFF. CDR3 sequence (DNA): TGTGCCAGCAGCTCTATCGACAGGGCGGGCACTGAAGCTTTCTTT. The entire variable domain, with the rest obtained from reference TRBV7-2 and TRBJ1-1, is as follows: GAGVSQSPSNKVTEKGKDVELRCDPISGHTALYWYRQSLGQGLEFLIYFQGNSAPDKSGLPSDRFSAERTGGSVSTLTIQRTQQEDSAVYLCASSSIDRAGTEAFFGQGTRLTVV.

This clonotype was seen more than once but under ten times. CDR3 region: CASSLSGRVRLFF. CDR3 sequence (DNA): TGTGCCAGCAGTTTATCAGGCAGGGTTAGGCTGTTTTTT. The V and J genes are TRBV27 and TRBJ2-2; weak D call: TRBD1 (5 bases). Trimming cost V 0 bases and J 13 bases, with 12 bases left between them. The CDR3 sequence is 13 residues long. Germline V gene data show CDR1 as MNHEY and CDR2 as SMNVEV (reference sequence).

The genes are TRBV11-2 and TRBJ2-7; 8 nucleotides agree with TRBD1. J gave up 1 base and V 5 bases, and 7 bases lay outside the gene matches. This CDR3 comprises 15 residues. Germline V gene sequence: CDR1 SGHAT, CDR2 FQNNGV. The CDR3 region is CASSPRRTGSYEQYF. In DNA, the CDR3 is TGTGCCAGCAGCCCTCGAAGGACAGGGTCCTACGAGCAGTACTTC.

This clonotype was found a few times. The chain joins TRBV2 to TRBJ2-7; D might be TRBD1 (6 bases). The CDR3 is 14 residues long. Germline values: CDR1 SNHLY, CDR2 FYNNEI. V was clipped by 6 bases and J by 2 bases, with 14 bases between them. For the CDR3, the DNA is TGTGCCAGCAGGAGGACAGCCTCGACCTACGAGCAGTACTTC. It codes for CASRRTASTYEQYF.

This clonotype turned up a few times. V and J are TRBV7-8 and TRBJ2-6; 10 nucleotides match TRBD1. The CDR3 is 18 residues long. Germline loops: CDR1 SGHVS, CDR2 FQNEAQ. Unmatched junction bases numbered 9, after V lost 5 bases and J lost 2 bases. DNA for the CDR3: TGTGCCAGCAGCGGGGACAGGGGTGTGAGAACTGGGGCCAACGTCCTGACTTTC. It is translated as CASSGDRGVRTGANVLTF.

This clonotype was observed a handful of times. The rearrangement links TRBV7-8 to TRBJ2-3; the D is unclear. This CDR3 spans 14 amino acids. With 4 bases removed from V and 3 bases from J, the gap between germline ends came to 11 bases. The germline gives CDR1 SGHVS, CDR2 FQNEAQ. The CDR3 sequence: CASSSRSWTDTQYF. CDR3 sequence (DNA): TGTGCCAGCAGCTCGCGGTCGTGGACAGATACGCAGTATTTT.

This rearrangement joins TRBV6-2 or TRBV6-3 to TRBJ2-1; D might be TRBD1 or TRBD2, each matching 6 bases. The CDR3 is made up of 16 amino acids. Germline V gives CDR1 MNHEY, CDR2 SVGEGT. The V gene lost 4 bases and the J gene lost 0 bases, with 13 bases spanning the gap. This CDR3 is CASSFDRTISYNEQFF. In DNA, the CDR3 is TGTGCCAGCAGTTTCGACAGGACTATCTCCTACAATGAGCAGTTCTTC.

The sample holds a few counts of this clonotype. The chain joins TRBV28 to TRBJ1-2; 7 nucleotides match TRBD1. Germline CDR1 reads MDHEN; CDR2 reads SYDVKM. The junction had 12 bases not matched to a gene; V was cut back by 6 bases and J by 8 bases. The CDR3 length is 14 residues. CDR3 amino acids: CASRASGTAGGYTF. In DNA, the CDR3 is TGTGCCAGCAGGGCTAGCGGGACAGCGGGGGGCTACACCTTC.

In its sample, this clonotype was seen many times. This rearrangement joins TRBV29-1 to TRBJ2-7; D ambiguous. This CDR3 spans 9 amino acids. Between the trimmed V and J ends, which lost 5 bases and 9 bases, there was a span of 8 bases. Germline V gene lookup returns CDR1 SQVTM and CDR2 ANQGSEA. The chain's CDR3 is CSVRSGQYF. The CDR3 coding sequence is TGCAGCGTTCGGTCCGGGCAGTACTTC.

The chain combines TRBV12-3 or TRBV12-4 with TRBJ2-7; D is perhaps TRBD1 (7 bases). The CDR3 runs 15 residues. V was pared by 7 bases and J by 2 bases, with 18 bases between. CDR3 region: CASTLGTAGTYEQYF. The CDR3 DNA reads TGTGCCAGCACCCTTGGGACAGCGGGCACCTACGAGCAGTACTTC.

This clonotype was observed a handful of times. V and J are TRBV7-9 and TRBJ1-1; D is uncertain. The V and J ends lost 8 bases and 5 bases respectively, with 21 bases between them. The germline gives CDR1 SEHNR, CDR2 FQNEAQ (reference sequence). This CDR3 spans 15 amino acids. Here the CDR3 reads CASFSDRANPTEAFF. DNA of the CDR3: TGTGCCAGCTTTTCGGATCGGGCAAACCCTACTGAAGCTTTCTTT.

Of note for this clonotype: A read error may be the cause here, since a much bigger clone is one base away. V and J are TRBV12-3 or TRBV12-4 and TRBJ1-2; D remains unclear. The CDR3 loop spans 12 amino acids. Trimming removed 8 bases from V and 4 bases from J, with 11 bases in between. CDR3 bases: TGTGCCAGCCAAACGGCAGGCTATGGCTACACCTTC. This gives the protein CASQTAGYGYTF.

This chain connects TRBV6-5 to TRBJ2-7; 16 bases fit TRBD2. Germline V gives CDR1 MNHEY, CDR2 SVGAGI. The J segment lost 4 bases and the V segment lost 8 bases, leaving 11 bases of the junction unmatched. The CDR3 is 17 amino acids. In DNA, the CDR3 is TGTGCCAGCGAGGGTCCGGGACTAGCGGGAGGGCAATACGAGCAGTACTTC. Translation gives CASEGPGLAGGQYEQYF.

V gene TRBV20-1 combines with J gene TRBJ2-3, with D perhaps matching TRBD2 (5 bases). The V and J ends lost 3 bases and 5 bases respectively, with 15 bases between them. There are 14 residues in the CDR3. Germline V gene lookup returns CDR1 DFQATT and CDR2 SNEGSKA (reference sequence). In DNA, the CDR3 is TGCAGTGCTAGTACCGCCCGCGGGCAAGATACGCAGTATTTT. This gives the protein CSASTARGQDTQYF.

J is TRBJ2-5 and V is TRBV2; 7 positions agree with TRBD1. This CDR3 spans 15 amino acids. The germline V gene encodes CDR1 SNHLY and CDR2 FYNNEI. The V segment lost 6 bases and the J segment 5 bases; nucleotides outside the gene matches: 12. CDR3 bases: TGTGCCAGCAGATCCTCGACAGGGAGCCGGGAGACCCAGTACTTC. It is translated as CASRSSTGSRETQYF.

This clonotype has just one count. The junction departs from germline at one end; a sequencing error may be responsible. This chain links TRBV20-1 with TRBJ1-1, with D possibly matching TRBD1 (5 bases). Germline loops: CDR1 DFQATT, CDR2 SNEGSKA (reference sequence). The CDR3 sequence is 14 residues long. The CDR3 spells CSARSGASTPEAFF. The DNA of the CDR3 is TGTAGTGCTAGATCCGGGGCTTCAACCCCTGAAGCTTTCTTT.

The V and J genes are TRBV20-1 and TRBJ2-5; 7 nucleotides agree with TRBD2. CDR3 length: 16 residues. CDR1 DFQATT and CDR2 SNEGSKA come from the germline V gene (reference sequence). V gave up 4 bases and J gave up 11 bases; unmatched junction bases: 22. CDR3 protein: CSANRFLAESRDEQYF. In DNA form, the CDR3 reads TGCAGTGCTAATAGGTTTCTAGCGGAGTCTCGGGATGAGCAGTACTTC.

This clonotype was observed a few times. The V gene is TRBV5-1, the J gene TRBJ1-2; 7 bases map to TRBD1. Germline V gene data show CDR1 as SGHRS and CDR2 as YFSETQ. The CDR3 is made up of 13 amino acids. The CDR3 DNA reads as TGCGCAGCATCCCAGGGGGGCGCGGATGGCTACACCTTC. Its translation is CAASQGGADGYTF.